What follows is one T cell receptor beta chain and its context. Its antigen remains unidentified. Qualities for individual bases were not recorded, and no much larger clone is one base off. The entry originates in a study of blood T cells in healthy people across ages (dated by TCRdb to the mid-2010s). Notes on the research overall: Template switching captured roughly one uniquely barcoded TCR beta cDNA molecule per two T cells in model experiments. Age-related changes in TCR beta repertoire diversity were measured in the study by deep sequencing normalized with unique cDNA molecular identifiers. Four age groups were formed from the donors: young (average approximately 15 years), middle-aged (approximately 39), aged (about 62) and long-lived (more than 75). To avoid experimental bias, donors of different ages were randomly spread across the sequencing lanes. Using the same blood draw, the study looked at two additional independent replicas of 1 million unique cDNA reads for two donors, one aged 18 to 30 and the other aged 80 or older. What the study reported, not specific to this receptor: The percentage of naive T cells measured by flow cytometry correlated strongly with observed TCR beta diversity. Donor CMV infection status was unknown, potentially confounding age-related changes in expanded clonotypes. Conclusive comparison of naive and antigen-experienced compartments was prevented by the profiling of bulk unsorted PBMCs. Estimates of total diversity based on one million sequenced T cells were regarded as lower bounds and as underestimates. Compared with the aged group, the long-lived group had more naive CD4+ T cells, fewer expanded clones and increased TCR diversity, a pattern suggesting age selection. Observed TCR beta diversity per million T cells fell roughly linearly with age, and a significant reduction was already apparent by age roughly 40.

The approximately 41 donors, aged 6 to 90 years, were systemically healthy Caucasian individuals from Russia. About 9.6 milliliters of peripheral blood were collected from each donor into EDTA-treated Vacutainer tubes. Ficoll-Paque density-gradient centrifugation was used to isolate PBMCs, with at least 7 million obtained per sample. Trizol reagent was used to extract total RNA from the PBMCs, yielding at least 5.5 micrograms per sample. For every donor, an aliquot of PBMCs went through flow cytometry to measure the percentages of naive CD45RAhigh/CD27high T cells. The germline V gene yields SGHVS for CDR1 and FQNEAQ for CDR2. Including cysteine and phenylalanine, the CDR3 has 16 amino acids. The kept DNA is CDR3 alone, 48 bases in frame from the first base. Receptor libraries were prepared by 5' RACE. Instrument on record: Illumina HiSeq 2500. A second PCR of about 6 to 11 cycles was run with a J-beta primer mix and a sample-barcoded 5' primer. A unique molecular identifier was introduced onto each TCR beta cDNA molecule by a template-switch 5' adaptor carrying 12 random nucleotides. Each sample yielded at least 3 million CDR3-containing paired-end reads. First-strand cDNA was synthesized from all RNA with the Mint cDNA synthesis kit, primed by a TRBC-specific oligonucleotide. Following uracil-DNA glycosylase treatment, all cDNA underwent a first 18-cycle PCR with the universal primers M1SS and BC2_uni_R. The original pipeline was this. Each sample was normalized by randomly selecting 1 million high-quality reads, each carrying a distinct molecular identifier. Instead of being binned into consensus sequences, reads with shared molecular identifiers were discarded. CDR3 identification, clonotype clustering and error correction used MiTCR with a Q25 quality threshold and the strictest error-elimination algorithm. A nonparametric unseen species model using Euler transformation provided a lower-bound estimate of total TCR beta diversity. TCRdb trimmed public reads at Q25 via fastp, called clones via MiXCR and kept in-frame beta chains. Every distinct CDR3 protein forms one entry, paired with its most common genes and DNA. TCRdb's processing, not the authors', yielded these V and J calls. The sample profile shows about 1.6 million distinct CDR3 sequences; about 35% of them were found once. 11% of the sample lies in the top ten.

This TCR came from a woman aged 25 to 39 in good health. The chain links TRBV7-8 with TRBJ2-1; 10 nucleotides in the junction match TRBD2. The tail of the sequence fits TRBJ2-7 better, so the J call may be wrong. Material for sequencing was blood. The nucleotides read TGTGCCAGCAGCGCCATTACTAGCGGGGCCTACAATGAGCAGTACTTC. It translates to CASSAITSGAYNEQYF.